The 5 T cell receptor beta chains given below trace back to one sample, sequenced in a study of blood T cell repertoires in COVID-19. Clones were read by immunoSEQ multiplex PCR, and TCRdb kept only the in-frame ones, dropping some. The sample contains about 170,000 clones, approximately 91% of which appear only once. The sequenced material came from peripheral blood. The origin of the receptors is a man aged 18-30 years with COVID-19, enrolled during active disease.

This clone was observed once. The V gene is TRBV28, the J gene TRBJ2-1; TRBD1 might be the D (6 bases). The CDR3 runs 15 residues. Per the germline V gene, CDR1 is MDHEN and CDR2 is SYDVKM. V dropped 2 bases and J dropped 6 bases, with 14 bases sitting between them. The CDR3 nucleotides read TGTGCCAGCAGTTTAGCGGACCCAGGGGCCAATGAGCAGTTCTTC. Amino acids: CASSLADPGANEQFF.

The chain recombines TRBV9 with TRBJ1-3; a possible D gene is TRBD1 (6 bases). Germline CDR1 and CDR2: SGDLS and YYNGEE. The CDR3 is 15 residues long. V was clipped by 4 bases and J by 3 bases, with 14 bases between them. Here the CDR3 reads CASSFRGENGNTIYF. CDR3 bases: TGTGCCAGCAGCTTCAGGGGCGAAAATGGAAACACCATATATTTT. Combining the CDR3 with reference TRBV9 and TRBJ1-3 gives the whole variable domain DSGVTQTPKHLITATGQRVTLRCSPRSGDLSVYWYQQSLDQGLQFLIQYYNGEERAKGNILERFSAQQFPDLHSELNLSSLELGDSALYFCASSFRGENGNTIYFGEGSWLTVV.

The chain has TRBV7-2 and TRBJ2-7; 12 nucleotides line up with TRBD2. V shed 5 bases, J shed 1 base, and the junction held 6 bases outside the gene matches. This CDR3 has 16 residues. Germline V gene lookup returns CDR1 SGHTA and CDR2 FQGNSA. Written as DNA, the CDR3 is TGTGCCAGCAGCAATGGACTAGCGGGACTATCCTACGAGCAGTACTTC. It codes for CASSNGLAGLSYEQYF.

The chain carries TRBV14 and TRBJ1-1; D is perhaps TRBD1 (6 bases). The germline CDR1 and CDR2 sequences are SGHDN and FVKESK. The CDR3 spans 14 residues. V was cut by 4 bases and J by 1 base, with 10 bases left in between. The CDR3 coding sequence is TGTGCCAGCAGCCCAGACAGGTGGAACACTGAAGCTTTCTTT. Amino acids: CASSPDRWNTEAFF.

The chain joins TRBV15 to TRBJ2-7, with no clear D. The CDR3 totals 14 residues. Trimming stripped 2 bases from V and 2 bases from J, with 10 bases between. CDR1 is LNHNV, CDR2 YYDKDF, per germline (reference sequence). CDR3 DNA sequence: TGTGCCACCAGCAGACCCCCAACGGCCTACGAGCAGTACTTC. The encoded protein is CATSRPPTAYEQYF.